A single sample is the source of the 11 T cell receptor beta chains below, sequenced in a study of tumor and adjacent non-tumor tissue in lung cancer. Three rounds of nested PCR, following a modified ARM-PCR protocol, produced the TCRbeta library. TCRdb reprocessed the multiplex PCR reads with MiXCR, giving one entry per CDR3 protein. The sample carries about 90,000 distinct CDR3 sequences, more than 60% recorded once. No cell sorting was done before RNA was extracted from the tissue. Sequencing used lung tumor tissue. These receptor sequences come from a man between 65 and 79 years old with non-small cell lung cancer.

Comment on this clonotype: The germline gene is not matched at one end of the junction; a read error may be the cause. The chain combines TRBV11-2 with TRBJ2-1; a possible D gene is TRBD1 (6 bases). CDR1 is SGHAT, CDR2 FQNNGV, per germline. The CDR3 is 17 residues long. The CDR3 bases are TGTGCCAGTAGCCCCATAGGCCGACAGGAACATAACAATGAGCAGTTTTTC. Encoded protein: CASSPIGRQEHNNEQFF.

Turning to this clonotype: One end of the junction varies from germline; a read error may be responsible. The rearrangement uses TRBV29-1 and TRBJ2-7, with D tentatively TRBD1 (5 bases). The germline CDR1 and CDR2 sequences are SQVTM and ANQGSEA. The CDR3 runs 11 residues. The CDR3 is CGVDQGYEQYF. For the CDR3, the DNA is TGCGGCGTTGATCAGGGTTACGAGCAGTACTTC.

Comment on this clonotype: The junction does not match germline at one end; this may be a read error. This chain connects TRBV25-1 to TRBJ2-7, with D tentatively TRBD2 (6 bases). Germline-derived CDR1 and CDR2 are MGHDK and SYGVNS. The CDR3 extends over 11 amino acids. CDR3 coding DNA: TGTGTCAGCACAGGAGGGAAAGAGCAGTACTTC. Protein product: CVSTGGKEQYF.

A few counts support this clonotype. One end of the junction does not line up with germline, which may come from a read error. This rearrangement joins TRBV11-2 to TRBJ2-7, with 8 bases lining up with TRBD2. The CDR3 is 16 residues long. The germline V gene encodes CDR1 SGHAT and CDR2 FQNNGV. This chain's CDR3 is CTSSNAGTSGLREQYF. In DNA, the CDR3 is TGTACCAGTAGCAACGCCGGCACTAGCGGTCTGAGGGAGCAGTACTTC.

Comments on this clonotype: A read error may produce the germline difference seen at one junction end. This chain joins TRBV4-2 and TRBJ2-4, with D possibly TRBD2 on 6 matching bases. The germline V gene encodes CDR1 LGHNA and CDR2 YNFKEQ. The CDR3 consists of 14 residues. CDR3 sequence: CASSQYWRGDIKYF. CDR3 coding DNA: TGTGCCAGTAGCCAATATTGGAGGGGAGACATTAAGTACTTC.

As for this clonotype: This CDR3 fails to terminate in the conserved phenylalanine or tryptophan, so it likely reflects a read error. V usage is TRBV20-1 and J usage is TRBJ2-1, with D maybe TRBD2 (5 bases). Germline CDR1 DFQATT, CDR2 SNEGSKA (reference sequence). The ends were cut back, 6 bases at V and 0 bases at J, with 15 bases in the middle. CDR3 length: 15 residues. CDR3 protein: CSAFRGLGSYNEQFL. CDR3 bases: TGCAGTGCCTTTAGAGGGCTGGGCTCCTACAATGAGCAGTTCTTA.

In this sample, this clonotype turned up once. The CDR3 does not end in the conserved phenylalanine or tryptophan, so this is likely a read error. Written as DNA, the CDR3 is TGTGCCAGCAGTGCTACAGGGGGCCACGTGCAGTACTAC. Amino acids: CASSATGGHVQYY. The genes are TRBV11-3 and TRBJ2-7; 9 positions agree with TRBD1. V trimming: 6 bases; J trimming: 9 bases; junction bases outside the gene matches: 9. The CDR3 loop spans 13 amino acids. Germline CDR1 reads SGHNT; CDR2 reads YENEEA.

This clonotype is a singleton in its sample. One base away lies a much larger clone, so this may be a sequencing read error. The rearrangement uses TRBV29-1 and TRBJ2-7; perhaps TRBD1 as D (6 bases). CDR1 and CDR2 (germline): SQVTM, ANQGSEA. The CDR3 length is 14 residues. V was trimmed by 7 bases and J by 7 bases, leaving 23 bases between them. CDR3 sequence reads: CSAVLAAGVQEQYF. DNA of the CDR3: TGCAGCGCTGTACTGGCAGCAGGGGTTCAAGAGCAGTACTTC.

The chain couples TRBV11-2 to TRBJ2-7; 14 nucleotides line up with TRBD2. Germline V gene data show CDR1 as SGHAT and CDR2 as FQNNGV. The CDR3 spans 17 residues. As DNA, the CDR3 is TGTGCCAGCAGCTTAAATTCGGGACTAGCGGGAGTTCGCGAGCAGTACGTA. It translates to CASSLNSGLAGVREQYV.

This clonotype was recorded a few times. This chain uses TRBV5-1 with TRBJ1-5, with D tentatively TRBD1 (5 bases). Germline CDR1 reads SGHRS; CDR2 reads YFSETQ. This CDR3 is 14 amino acids long. Deletions cut 4 bases from V and 6 bases from J, with 14 bases between. Here the CDR3 DNA reads TGCGCCAGCAGCGCCGGGACCGGAGGTCAGCCCCAGCATTTT. It specifies CASSAGTGGQPQHF.

A note on this clonotype: One junction end does not reproduce the germline sequence, and a read error may be involved. This chain uses TRBV30 with TRBJ2-7; 7 bases match TRBD1. Per the germline V gene, CDR1 is GTSNPN and CDR2 is SVGIG (reference sequence). This CDR3 spans 12 amino acids. The CDR3 spells CARSIGGYEQYF. The CDR3 coding sequence is TGTGCCCGCTCAATAGGGGGCTACGAGCAGTATTTC.